Reported below is one T cell receptor beta chain. Per germline, CDR1 SQVTM and CDR2 ANQGSEA. The CDR3 sequence is 17 residues long. V dropped 1 base and J dropped 4; count of bases not matched to a gene: 9. The data derive from a study of cytomegalovirus exposure and HLA in healthy donors. Primers: 60 Vbeta forward and 13 Jbeta reverse. TCRdb's copy holds only in-frame clones and misses some; the assay was immunoSEQ multiplex PCR. This sample's clone table lists under 130,000 clones. Sequencing was done on a sample of PBMCs. This TCR was recovered from a man aged 40-49 years in good health and CMV-seronegative. The chain combines TRBV29-1 with TRBJ2-6; 8 positions agree with TRBD1. CDR3 region: CSVEVRGRGLGANVLTF. CDR3 bases: TGCAGCGTTGAAGTCAGAGGCAGGGGGCTAGGGGCCAACGTCCTGACTTTC.